One sample yielded the 26 T cell receptor beta chains listed below, sequenced in a study of CD8 T cells in ankylosing spondylitis. Using its own MiXCR run on the 5' RACE reads, TCRdb lists one record per CDR3 protein. Of about 240,000 distinct CDR3 sequences listed, around 9.2% are singletons. Sequenced material: blood, either unsorted or a sorted T cell fraction (not recorded which). All receptors come from a male donor with ankylosing spondylitis or in good health (not recorded which).

This clonotype has at least ten counts. The genes are TRBV5-1 and TRBJ2-7; no firm D call. The germline V and J ends were trimmed by 0 bases and 6 bases, with 7 bases remaining between them. The CDR3 sequence is 12 residues long. In germline, CDR1 is SGHRS, CDR2 YFSETQ. For the CDR3, the DNA is TGCGCCAGCAGCTTGGAGGGTCCCGAGCAGTACTTC. It is translated as CASSLEGPEQYF.

V and J are TRBV5-4 and TRBJ2-1; 9 bases line up with TRBD2. With 3 bases clipped from V and 4 bases from J, the junction kept 8 bases outside the gene matches. The CDR3 has 16 amino acids. Germline V gene data show CDR1 as SGHNT and CDR2 as YYREEE (reference sequence). The CDR3 region has the DNA TGTGCCAGCAGCTGGGATAGCGGGAGTTTATACAATGAGCAGTTCTTC. Protein sequence: CASSWDSGSLYNEQFF.

Turning to this clonotype: A read error may explain this, as a much larger clone is one base away. V is TRBV4-1 and J is TRBJ1-1, with D unclear. V was clipped by 7 bases and J by 0 bases, with 18 bases between them. Germline V lookup: CDR1 MGHRA, CDR2 YSYEKL. CDR3 size: 16 residues. CDR3 bases: TGCGCCAGCACCAAACAGAGTTCCAGAATGAACACTGAAGCTTTCTTT. The encoded protein is CASTKQSSRMNTEAFF.

The sample holds many counts of this clonotype. The V call is TRBV6-5, the J call TRBJ2-7, with 8 bases identical to TRBD1. Looked up from germline, CDR1 is MNHEY and CDR2 is SVGAGI. The CDR3 length is 16 residues. Germline trimming cut 0 bases from V and 2 bases from J; bases unmatched to any gene: 6. CDR3 region: CASSYSSGQETYEQYF. The CDR3 DNA follows: TGTGCCAGCAGTTACTCTTCGGGACAGGAGACCTACGAGCAGTACTTC.

The chain recombines TRBV6-5 with TRBJ2-4, with no clear D. Germline values: CDR1 MNHEY, CDR2 SVGAGI. Trimming removed 0 bases at V and 5 bases at J, with 11 bases between. CDR3 length equals 15 residues. The CDR3 protein is CASSYSKASQNIQYF. CDR3 DNA: TGTGCCAGCAGTTACTCGAAGGCCAGCCAAAACATTCAGTACTTC.

There are many counts of this clonotype. The J gene is TRBJ1-1, the V gene TRBV7-2, with D possibly being TRBD1 (6 bases). This CDR3 has 13 residues. CDR1 is SGHTA, CDR2 FQGNSA, per germline. The V and J ends lost 3 bases and 8 bases respectively, with 13 bases between them. The CDR3 nucleotides are TGTGCCAGCAGCTTTGACAGGTCCGGGGAAGCTTTCTTT. Amino acids: CASSFDRSGEAFF. Variable domain in full (rest from reference TRBV7-2 and TRBJ1-1): GAGVSQSPSNKVTEKGKDVELRCDPISGHTALYWYRQSLGQGLEFLIYFQGNSAPDKSGLPSDRFSAERTGGSVSTLTIQRTQQEDSAVYLCASSFDRSGEAFFGQGTRLTVV.

The chain has TRBV12-3 or TRBV12-4 and TRBJ1-4; D is ambiguous. V was cut by 7 bases and J by 11 bases, with 17 bases left in between. CDR3 length: 13 amino acids. CDR3 region: CASTPTRLVKLFF. The DNA of the CDR3 is TGTGCCAGCACACCGACGCGTCTGGTTAAACTGTTTTTT.

V usage is TRBV4-2 and J usage is TRBJ1-3, with D unresolved. The CDR3 runs to 16 residues. V dropped 4 bases and J dropped 10 bases, with 23 bases sitting between them. The germline CDR1 and CDR2 sequences are LGHNA and YNFKEQ. The CDR3 spells CASSREDWLLPETIYF. The CDR3 DNA is TGTGCCAGCAGCCGGGAGGACTGGCTACTCCCAGAGACCATATATTTT.

This clonotype was counted ten times or more. The chain couples TRBV10-3 to TRBJ1-5; D is unclear. The CDR3 is made up of 14 amino acids. The germline V gene has CDR1 ENHRY and CDR2 SYGVKD. The germline V and J ends were trimmed by 4 bases and 0 bases, with 7 bases remaining between them. For the CDR3, the DNA is TGTGCCATCAGTGGGCAGTATAGCAATCAGCCCCAGCATTTT. Translated: CAISGQYSNQPQHF.

This clonotype turned up a few times. This chain joins TRBV5-1 and TRBJ2-5, with D uncertain. The CDR3 is 14 amino acids. The V gene lost 4 bases and the J gene lost 1 base, with 11 bases spanning the gap. The germline V gene encodes CDR1 SGHRS and CDR2 YFSETQ. The CDR3 is CASSVRAGQETQYF. CDR3 in DNA: TGCGCCAGCAGCGTCCGGGCAGGCCAAGAGACCCAGTACTTC.

This clonotype was found many times. V is TRBV10-3 and J is TRBJ1-1, with D hard to call. V shed 9 bases and J shed 4 bases, with 9 bases lying between them. CDR1 ENHRY and CDR2 SYGVKD come from the germline V gene. This CDR3 comprises 11 residues. The CDR3 reads CAILEGTEAFF. CDR3 in DNA: TGTGCCATTCTCGAGGGCACTGAAGCTTTCTTT.

The table lists this clonotype with a few counts. The chain combines TRBV6-4 with TRBJ2-3; 11 bases match TRBD2. The CDR3 is 16 amino acids. Trimming cost V 3 bases and J 4 bases; bases outside gene matches: 6. CDR1 MRHNA and CDR2 SNTAGT come from the germline V gene. As DNA, the CDR3 is TGTGCCAGCAGTGAGAAACTAGCGGGAGACTCAGATACGCAGTATTTT. Translation: CASSEKLAGDSDTQYF.

The V and J genes are TRBV15 and TRBJ2-7; 9 nucleotides match TRBD2. V lost 6 bases and J lost 4; bases outside the gene matches: 4. Germline CDR1 LNHNV, CDR2 YYDKDF (reference sequence). CDR3 size: 13 residues. CDR3 bases: TGTGCCACCAGTGAAGCGGGGGGTTACGAGCAGTACTTC. It is translated as CATSEAGGYEQYF.

This chain links TRBV18 with TRBJ2-5; TRBD1 matches 9 bases. From germline, CDR1 is KGHSH and CDR2 LQKENI. This CDR3 has 16 residues. The V gene end was trimmed by 2 bases and the J gene end by 5 bases; junction bases not matched to a gene: 9. The CDR3 sequence: CASSPGVRTGVETQYF. DNA of the CDR3: TGTGCCAGCTCACCAGGAGTGAGGACAGGGGTGGAGACCCAGTACTTC.

The J gene is TRBJ2-5, the V gene TRBV4-2, with 7 bases lining up with TRBD1. This CDR3 has 14 residues. V was pared by 0 bases and J by 3 bases, with 1 base of the junction left unmatched. The V gene's germline CDR1 is LGHNA and CDR2 YNFKEQ. The chain's CDR3 is CASSQDQGEETQYF. CDR3 nucleotide sequence: TGTGCCAGCAGCCAAGATCAGGGGGAAGAGACCCAGTACTTC.

This chain links TRBV20-1 with TRBJ1-4; D not resolved. The germline V and J ends were trimmed by 5 bases and 0 bases, with 10 bases remaining between them. Germline CDR1 is DFQATT and CDR2 is SNEGSKA (reference sequence). The CDR3 covers 14 residues. The CDR3, as DNA: TGCAGTGCTCCCATAAGGGCAACTAATGAAAAACTGTTTTTT. This codes for CSAPIRATNEKLFF.

This clonotype has a count of ten or more. V usage is TRBV6-1 and J usage is TRBJ2-3; the D is unclear. Looked up from germline, CDR1 is MNHNS and CDR2 is SASEGT. Trimming removed 1 base from V and 2 bases from J, with 16 bases in between. The CDR3 loop spans 17 amino acids. The CDR3 here is CASSEGVWAGFTDTQYF. The DNA of the CDR3 is TGTGCCAGCAGTGAAGGGGTTTGGGCAGGCTTCACAGATACGCAGTATTTT.

This clonotype was detected many times. This rearrangement joins TRBV29-1 to TRBJ2-5; D is perhaps TRBD1 (5 bases). The CDR3 is made up of 14 amino acids. Germline V gene data show CDR1 as SQVTM and CDR2 as ANQGSEA. Trimming removed 6 bases at V and 0 bases at J, with 14 bases between. This CDR3 is CSVTDDTNQETQYF. The DNA for the CDR3 is TGCAGCGTGACAGACGACACGAACCAAGAGACCCAGTACTTC.

The V and J genes are TRBV5-1 and TRBJ2-6; 7 bases agree with TRBD1. Germline CDR1 reads SGHRS; CDR2 reads YFSETQ. V lost 4 bases to trimming and J lost 2 bases; unmatched junction nucleotides: 6. CDR3 length equals 16 residues. CDR3 protein: CASSLDGTAGANVLTF. The CDR3 coding sequence is TGCGCCAGCAGCCTCGACGGGACAGCTGGGGCCAACGTCCTGACTTTC.

This clonotype was seen at least ten times. The gene calls are TRBV20-1 and TRBJ1-1; no clear D gene. This CDR3 is built from 14 residues. The germline CDR1 and CDR2 sequences are DFQATT and SNEGSKA (reference sequence). The ends were cut back, 0 bases at V and 13 bases at J, with 21 bases in the middle. As DNA, the CDR3 is TGCAGTGCTAGAGAAGTAAGCTGGACCCCCCGGGTTTTCTTT. Protein product: CSAREVSWTPRVFF.

The V gene is TRBV5-6, the J gene TRBJ2-3; 8 positions match TRBD1. The CDR3 length is 14 residues. Trimming at V came to 7 bases and at J to 0 bases, leaving 4 bases not matched to a gene. Per germline, CDR1 SGHDT and CDR2 YYEEEE. The CDR3 spells CASFQGASTDTQYF. The CDR3 bases are TGTGCCAGCTTCCAGGGGGCCAGCACAGATACGCAGTATTTT.

Ten or more counts support this clonotype. The gene calls are TRBV6-1 and TRBJ2-7; 7 bases are a match to TRBD1. Germline CDR1 is MNHNS and CDR2 is SASEGT. This CDR3 is 16 amino acids long. V gave up 5 bases and J gave up 6 bases; unmatched junction bases: 16. CDR3 sequence (DNA): TGTGCCAGCAGTCCCCCGGGACAGCGGAGTAAGCTCGAGCAGTACTTC. Translated, it gives CASSPPGQRSKLEQYF.

At least ten counts were recorded for this clonotype. J is TRBJ2-7 and V is TRBV10-3, with D unresolved. Deletions cut 5 bases from V and 1 base from J, with 9 bases between. CDR3 size: 13 residues. The germline V gene encodes CDR1 ENHRY and CDR2 SYGVKD. Here the CDR3 reads CAISPDESYEQYF. The DNA of the CDR3 is TGTGCCATCAGTCCTGACGAGTCCTACGAGCAGTACTTC.

This clonotype was recorded many times. The V and J genes are TRBV20-1 and TRBJ1-1, with 7 bases lining up with TRBD1. The CDR3 extends over 14 amino acids. V was pared by 1 base and J by 0 bases, with 2 bases of the junction left unmatched. Germline V gives CDR1 DFQATT, CDR2 SNEGSKA (reference sequence). This CDR3 reads CSARARGLNTEAFF. The CDR3 bases are TGCAGTGCTAGAGCGAGGGGGCTGAACACTGAAGCTTTCTTT.

The sample holds many counts of this clonotype. V is TRBV29-1 and J is TRBJ1-5; 8 bases fit TRBD1. The CDR3 runs 15 residues. Germline values: CDR1 SQVTM, CDR2 ANQGSEA. V gave up 2 bases and J gave up 2 bases; unmatched junction bases: 5. The CDR3 spells CSVEQDRGGNQPQHF. The CDR3 DNA follows: TGCAGCGTTGAACAAGACAGGGGAGGCAATCAGCCCCAGCATTTT.

This clonotype was counted at least ten times. The chain couples TRBV3-1 to TRBJ2-1, with 7 nucleotides matching TRBD2. In germline, CDR1 is LGHDT, CDR2 YNNKEL (reference sequence). This CDR3 comprises 16 residues. With 4 bases clipped from V and 4 bases from J, the junction kept 10 bases outside the gene matches. In DNA form, the CDR3 reads TGTGCCAGCAGCCCCCGTTGGCGGGAGTCTTACAATGAGCAGTTCTTC. This gives the protein CASSPRWRESYNEQFF.